This T cell receptor (beta chain) was identified in a study of T cell repertoires in cytomegalovirus infection. Study overall: Selected CMV epitopes included recently identified HLA-C-restricted ones as well as well-studied HLA-B-restricted ones. Indications came from public TCR beta signatures; they pointed to CMV infection and to a matching HLA type. Findings and limits, study-wide: HLA-C-restricted CMV-specific TCR beta clonotypes were dominant in the ex vivo response.

Using its own MiXCR run on the reads, TCRdb lists one record per CDR3 protein. This sample has about 920,000 distinct CDR3 sequences, with around 32% found just once. About this clonotype: Its antigen is still unknown.

The sequencing used cultured CD8+ T cells from PBMCs, collected from culture after CMV antigen stimulation. This clonotype was sampled from a human donor in good health (CMV status not recorded). Some clones in this sample may be carry-over from other donors' samples.

The CDR3 loop reads CASSVRKGEWDTGELFF. Here the CDR3 DNA reads TGTGCCAGCAGCGTGAGAAAGGGGGAGTGGGATACCGGGGAGCTGTTTTTT. The V call is TRBV9, the J call TRBJ2-2, with a tentative D call TRBD1 (6 bases). This CDR3 is 17 amino acids long. Trimming removed 2 bases from V and 5 bases from J, with 19 bases in between. Germline-derived CDR1 and CDR2 are SGDLS and YYNGEE.